These T cell receptor beta chains were read from a single sample in a study of identical twins. TCRdb re-analysed the 5' RACE reads in MiXCR, keeping a single row per CDR3 protein. The sample carries 1.5 million to 2 million distinct CDR3 sequences, around 29% recorded once. The sequenced material came from cord blood. These receptors originate from a newborn girl in good health. The CDR3 runs from the conserved cysteine through the conserved F or W. D genes are given only for firm matches. The size field is filled for only some rows; it gives once, few, many or a size class.

v_call: TRBV13; j_call: TRBJ2-2; clone_size: few; d_call: -; cdr3_aa: CASSAVGGGGELFF; cdr3_nt: TGTGCCAGCAGCGCCGTTGGAGGGGGCGGGGAGCTGTTTTTT
v_call: TRBV20-1; j_call: TRBJ2-5; clone_size: -; d_call: -; cdr3_aa: CSASRVRGNEQYF; cdr3_nt: TGCAGTGCTAGTCGGGTTAGGGGCAATGAGCAGTACTTC
v_call: TRBV27; j_call: TRBJ2-3; clone_size: -; d_call: -; cdr3_aa: CASSLRSGVSSTDTQYF; cdr3_nt: TGTGCCAGCAGTTTACGGAGCGGAGTCTCTAGCACAGATACGCAGTATTTT
v_call: TRBV4-1; j_call: TRBJ1-5; clone_size: few; d_call: -; cdr3_aa: CASSQRAVNQPQHF; cdr3_nt: TGCGCCAGCAGCCAAAGGGCGGTAAATCAGCCCCAGCATTTT
v_call: TRBV5-1; j_call: TRBJ2-1; clone_size: -; d_call: -; cdr3_aa: CASSWRGLSYSGQFF; cdr3_nt: TGCGCCAGCAGCTGGAGGGGACTCTCCTACAGTGGGCAGTTCTTC
v_call: TRBV5-1; j_call: TRBJ2-1; clone_size: many; d_call: TRBD2; cdr3_aa: CASYPGGAGGYNEQFF; cdr3_nt: TGCGCCAGCTATCCTGGGGGAGCGGGAGGGTACAATGAGCAGTTCTTC
v_call: TRBV2; j_call: TRBJ2-1; clone_size: -; d_call: -; cdr3_aa: CASTGSSSYNEQFF; cdr3_nt: TGTGCCAGCACGGGATCCAGCTCCTACAATGAGCAGTTCTTC
v_call: TRBV10-2; j_call: TRBJ2-3; clone_size: few; d_call: -; cdr3_aa: CASSENGATGTQYF; cdr3_nt: TGCGCCAGCAGTGAGAACGGGGCCACGGGTACGCAGTATTTT
v_call: TRBV5-5; j_call: TRBJ2-3; clone_size: few; d_call: TRBD2; cdr3_aa: CASTYAGEDTQYF; cdr3_nt: TGTGCCAGCACTTACGCGGGAGAGGATACGCAGTATTTT
v_call: TRBV10-3; j_call: TRBJ1-1; clone_size: -; d_call: TRBD1; cdr3_aa: CAISESGRGRNTEAFF; cdr3_nt: TGTGCCATCAGTGAGTCGGGGAGGGGGCGAAACACTGAAGCTTTCTTT
v_call: TRBV10-3; j_call: TRBJ1-4; clone_size: few; d_call: -; cdr3_aa: CAISEETATNEKLFF; cdr3_nt: TGTGCCATCAGTGAAGAGACAGCAACTAATGAAAAACTGTTTTTT
v_call: TRBV10-3; j_call: TRBJ1-4; clone_size: -; d_call: -; cdr3_aa: CAISESATNEKLFF; cdr3_nt: TGTGCCATCAGTGAGTCTGCAACTAATGAAAAACTGTTTTTT
v_call: TRBV20-1; j_call: TRBJ2-7; clone_size: -; d_call: TRBD1; cdr3_aa: CSASRDSLSNEQYF; cdr3_nt: TGCAGTGCTAGTCGGGACAGTTTATCTAATGAGCAGTACTTC
v_call: TRBV5-1; j_call: TRBJ2-6; clone_size: -; d_call: -; cdr3_aa: CASRPDSSGANVLTF; cdr3_nt: TGCGCCAGCAGGCCTGACAGCTCTGGGGCCAACGTCCTGACTTTC
v_call: TRBV28; j_call: TRBJ1-5; clone_size: -; d_call: -; cdr3_aa: CASSSGGNSNQPQHF; cdr3_nt: TGTGCCAGCAGCTCCGGGGGGAATAGCAATCAGCCCCAGCATTTT
v_call: TRBV20-1; j_call: TRBJ2-5; clone_size: -; d_call: TRBD1; cdr3_aa: CSLGQVQETQYF; cdr3_nt: TGCAGTCTTGGACAGGTCCAAGAGACCCAGTACTTC
v_call: TRBV5-1; j_call: TRBJ2-6; clone_size: -; d_call: -; cdr3_aa: CASSLPNSASGANVLTF; cdr3_nt: TGCGCCAGCAGCTTACCCAACAGCGCCTCTGGGGCCAACGTCCTGACTTTC
v_call: TRBV4-1; j_call: TRBJ2-3; clone_size: few; d_call: -; cdr3_aa: CASSPKALVGNTDTQYF; cdr3_nt: TGCGCCAGCAGTCCAAAGGCCCTAGTAGGCAATACAGATACGCAGTATTTT
v_call: TRBV2; j_call: TRBJ1-5; clone_size: few; d_call: -; cdr3_aa: CASSDLVDRYNQPQHF; cdr3_nt: TGTGCCAGCAGTGACTTGGTCGACAGATACAATCAGCCCCAGCATTTT
v_call: TRBV5-6; j_call: TRBJ1-2; clone_size: few; d_call: -; cdr3_aa: CASSFSGPNYGYTF; cdr3_nt: TGTGCCAGCAGCTTTTCCGGGCCTAACTATGGCTACACCTTC
v_call: TRBV27; j_call: TRBJ2-1; clone_size: many; d_call: -; cdr3_aa: CASRQVSVGNEQFF; cdr3_nt: TGTGCCAGCCGACAAGTAAGCGTGGGCAATGAGCAGTTCTTC
v_call: TRBV30; j_call: TRBJ2-3; clone_size: -; d_call: TRBD2; cdr3_aa: CAWRLAGGRDTQYF; cdr3_nt: TGTGCCTGGAGATTAGCGGGCGGCCGAGATACGCAGTATTTT
v_call: TRBV2; j_call: TRBJ1-5; clone_size: -; d_call: -; cdr3_aa: CASSEGGGYVDQPQHF; cdr3_nt: TGTGCCAGCAGTGAAGGGGGGGGGTATGTCGATCAGCCCCAGCATTTT
v_call: TRBV28; j_call: TRBJ1-2; clone_size: -; d_call: -; cdr3_aa: CASSLGGSRGRNYGYTF; cdr3_nt: TGTGCCAGCAGTTTGGGGGGATCAAGAGGGAGAAACTATGGCTACACCTTC
v_call: TRBV7-2; j_call: TRBJ2-3; clone_size: -; d_call: -; cdr3_aa: CASSRSNSPDTQYF; cdr3_nt: TGTGCCAGCAGCCGCTCTAACTCCCCAGATACGCAGTATTTT
v_call: TRBV7-9; j_call: TRBJ2-5; clone_size: -; d_call: TRBD2; cdr3_aa: CASSLAGDYSGTQYF; cdr3_nt: TGTGCCAGCAGCTTAGCAGGGGACTACTCAGGAACCCAGTACTTC
v_call: TRBV19; j_call: TRBJ2-2; clone_size: -; d_call: -; cdr3_aa: CASSTGTQTGELFF; cdr3_nt: TGTGCCAGTAGTACCGGGACTCAGACCGGGGAGCTGTTTTTT
v_call: TRBV12-3/TRBV12-4; j_call: TRBJ2-1; clone_size: few; d_call: -; cdr3_aa: CASSLVPPSYNEQFF; cdr3_nt: TGTGCCAGCAGTTTAGTCCCCCCCTCCTACAATGAGCAGTTCTTC
v_call: TRBV4-2; j_call: TRBJ2-1; clone_size: few; d_call: -; cdr3_aa: CASSRGTNEQFF; cdr3_nt: TGTGCCAGCAGCCGAGGGACAAATGAGCAGTTCTTC
v_call: TRBV7-9; j_call: TRBJ1-3; clone_size: few; d_call: -; cdr3_aa: CASSPGFSGNTIYF; cdr3_nt: TGTGCCAGCAGCCCGGGGTTCTCTGGAAACACCATATATTTT
v_call: TRBV10-2; j_call: TRBJ1-1; clone_size: -; d_call: -; cdr3_aa: CASTPNPYTEAFF; cdr3_nt: TGCGCCAGCACTCCGAACCCCTACACTGAAGCTTTCTTT
v_call: TRBV3-1; j_call: TRBJ2-1; clone_size: few; d_call: TRBD2; cdr3_aa: CASSSSPGLANQNEQFF; cdr3_nt: TGTGCCAGCAGCTCCTCGCCGGGACTAGCTAATCAGAATGAGCAGTTCTTC
v_call: TRBV7-2; j_call: TRBJ2-3; clone_size: few; d_call: TRBD2; cdr3_aa: CASSLEPSGADTQYF; cdr3_nt: TGTGCCAGCAGCTTAGAACCTAGCGGAGCAGATACGCAGTATTTT
v_call: TRBV7-2; j_call: TRBJ2-1; clone_size: few; d_call: -; cdr3_aa: CASSLRWGRSDEQFF; cdr3_nt: TGTGCCAGCAGCTTAAGATGGGGGAGAAGCGATGAGCAGTTCTTC
v_call: TRBV5-1; j_call: TRBJ2-7; clone_size: -; d_call: -; cdr3_aa: CASSLEPFYEQYF; cdr3_nt: TGCGCCAGCAGCTTGGAACCATTCTACGAGCAGTACTTC
v_call: TRBV5-1; j_call: TRBJ2-7; clone_size: -; d_call: TRBD2; cdr3_aa: CASSLGTPPGGQYF; cdr3_nt: TGCGCCAGCAGCTTGGGAACACCTCCGGGGGGGCAGTACTTC
v_call: TRBV20-1; j_call: TRBJ1-4; clone_size: -; d_call: TRBD1; cdr3_aa: CSAYRQGREKLFF; cdr3_nt: TGCAGTGCTTACAGACAGGGTAGGGAAAAACTGTTTTTT
v_call: TRBV12-3/TRBV12-4; j_call: TRBJ1-2; clone_size: few; d_call: -; cdr3_aa: CASSFKGRGDSNYGYTF; cdr3_nt: TGTGCCAGCAGTTTTAAGGGCAGGGGAGACTCTAACTATGGCTACACCTTC
v_call: TRBV25-1; j_call: TRBJ1-2; clone_size: -; d_call: -; cdr3_aa: CASSEFQGGAYGYTF; cdr3_nt: TGTGCCAGCAGTGAATTTCAAGGGGGGGCCTATGGCTACACCTTC
v_call: TRBV13; j_call: TRBJ1-1; clone_size: few; d_call: TRBD1; cdr3_aa: CASSLPGQGAEAFF; cdr3_nt: TGTGCCAGCAGCTTGCCGGGACAGGGGGCTGAAGCTTTCTTT